This record looks at one TCR beta chain sequence and its context. What it recognizes is unknown. CDR3 length: 16 residues. Germline V CDR1 and CDR2: SGHAT, FQNNGV. V lost 3 bases to trimming and J lost 5 bases; unmatched junction nucleotides: 12. Reverse transcription of all isolated RNA meant that expressed TCRB transcripts were sequenced. Libraries were prepared by immunoSEQ multiplex PCR; TCRdb keeps only in-frame clonotypes and omits some of them. This table has hundreds of thousands of clones, 14% appearing once. The data were obtained in a study of beta chain features in type 1 diabetes. Study-wide results and limits: More deletions and fewer insertions at VDJ junctions were found in patients with type 1 diabetes.

The receptor was derived from a man aged 30 to 39 in good health. Material for sequencing was central memory CD4+ T cells from blood. The V gene is TRBV11-2, the J gene TRBJ2-7; the match to TRBD1 covers 8 bases. CDR3 DNA: TGTGCCAGCAGCTTGGGTTTGGGGACAGGTACCCACGAGCAGTACTTC. Its translation is CASSLGLGTGTHEQYF.